Sequencing of this TCR beta chain was carried out in a study of technical replicates of blood from a few donors. The repertoire was sequenced with immunoSEQ multiplex PCR; TCRdb's copy has only in-frame clones and lacks some. The table records more than 65,000 clones, about nine tenths of them present only once. The receptor was derived from a human donor in good health. Sequenced sample: T cells isolated from PBMCs.

The chain's CDR3 is CASSPWDREGEQFF. The DNA of the CDR3 is TGTGCCAGCTCACCATGGGACAGGGAAGGTGAGCAGTTCTTC. This chain joins TRBV18 and TRBJ2-1, with 9 bases aligning to TRBD1. The J segment lost 9 bases and the V segment lost 2 bases, leaving 5 bases of the junction unmatched. The germline CDR1 and CDR2 sequences are KGHSH and LQKENI. The CDR3 length is 14 residues.